The 18 T cell receptor beta chains presented below share a single source sample, sequenced in a study of identical twins. TCRdb re-analysed the 5' RACE reads in MiXCR, keeping a single row per CDR3 protein. The profile shows 600,000 to 700,000 distinct CDR3 sequences, around 21% of them singletons. A further study also used this sample, focusing on T cells expressing NK-cell markers.

Specimen: PBMCs. The origin of the receptors is a woman aged 18-35 years in good health.

This clonotype was detected a few times. The genes are TRBV7-2 and TRBJ2-1; D may be TRBD1 or TRBD2 (6 bases each). Looked up from germline, CDR1 is SGHTA and CDR2 is FQGNSA. Deletions cut 2 bases from V and 4 bases from J, with 12 bases between. The CDR3 loop spans 15 amino acids. The CDR3 here is CASSLLGGMYNEQFF. Written as DNA, the CDR3 is TGTGCCAGCAGCTTACTGGGGGGCATGTACAATGAGCAGTTCTTC.

The chain is built from TRBV5-1 and TRBJ2-5; 7 bases fit TRBD2. In germline, CDR1 is SGHRS, CDR2 YFSETQ. This CDR3 is built from 14 residues. V was clipped by 4 bases and J by 4 bases; unmatched bases: 7. CDR3 coding DNA: TGCGCCAGCAGCACGTCAGGGAGGGGAGAGACCCAGTACTTC. It specifies CASSTSGRGETQYF.

This clonotype was detected only a few times. The V call is TRBV20-1, the J call TRBJ1-1; no clear D. CDR1 DFQATT and CDR2 SNEGSKA come from the germline V gene (reference sequence). The V end lost 6 bases, the J end lost 7 bases, and 15 bases lay between the germline ends. The CDR3 loop spans 12 amino acids. The CDR3 bases are TGCAGTGCGCCGGATCGCGGGAGTGAAGCTTTCTTT. Its translation: CSAPDRGSEAFF.

The CDR3, as DNA: TGCAGTGCAAGAAGAGCCAGACTAGCGGGGGGGTCATGGACAGATACGCAGTATTTT. Amino acid sequence: CSARRARLAGGSWTDTQYF. The J gene is TRBJ2-3, the V gene TRBV20-1; 14 bases fit TRBD2. The germline gives CDR1 DFQATT, CDR2 SNEGSKA (reference sequence). The CDR3 is 19 amino acids. J lost 3 bases, V lost 6 bases, and 17 bases had no gene match.

The rearrangement links TRBV20-1 to TRBJ2-5; weak D call: TRBD2 (6 bases). The CDR3 extends over 19 amino acids. Trimming took 3 bases from V and 6 from J, leaving 32 bases between them. The germline V gene encodes CDR1 DFQATT and CDR2 SNEGSKA (reference sequence). The CDR3 sequence: CSASGWSSGPSPVGKTQYF. The DNA for the CDR3 is TGCAGTGCTAGTGGGTGGTCGAGCGGGCCAAGTCCAGTGGGGAAGACCCAGTACTTC.

The sample holds a few counts of this clonotype. CDR3 nucleotides: TGCAGTGCTAGAAAACCTATCGCGGGCGACGAGCAGTACTTC. Translation: CSARKPIAGDEQYF. This sequence joins TRBV20-1 and TRBJ2-7; D is possibly TRBD2 (5 bases). Per germline, CDR1 DFQATT and CDR2 SNEGSKA (reference sequence). This CDR3 has 14 residues. V was clipped by 2 bases and J by 5 bases, with 16 bases between them.

V usage is TRBV10-3 and J usage is TRBJ2-1; 13 bases agree with TRBD2. The length of the CDR3 is 18 residues. V lost 0 bases, J lost 1 base, and 3 bases stayed unmatched. Germline CDR1 and CDR2: ENHRY and SYGVKD. Here the CDR3 DNA reads TGTGCCATCAGTGAGTCGAGACTAGCGGGAGGATCCTACAATGAGCAGTTCTTC. It is translated as CAISESRLAGGSYNEQFF.

The chain employs TRBV9 and TRBJ2-1; 10 nucleotides agree with TRBD2. After removal of 4 bases from V and 7 bases from J, the junction contained 14 bases not matched to a gene. Germline lookup yields CDR1 SGDLS and CDR2 YYNGEE. This CDR3 is built from 17 residues. DNA of the CDR3: TGTGCCAGCAGCCCTGGAGTGAGCGGGAGGGCAACGAATGAGCAGTTCTTC. Translated: CASSPGVSGRATNEQFF. The whole variable domain, remainder taken from reference TRBV9 and TRBJ2-1, is DSGVTQTPKHLITATGQRVTLRCSPRSGDLSVYWYQQSLDQGLQFLIQYYNGEERAKGNILERFSAQQFPDLHSELNLSSLELGDSALYFCASSPGVSGRATNEQFFGPGTRLTVL.

This clonotype appeared many times. This chain uses TRBV5-1 with TRBJ2-3; no definite D call. V shed 0 bases and J shed 4 bases, with 6 bases lying between them. From germline, CDR1 is SGHRS and CDR2 YFSETQ. The length of the CDR3 is 13 residues. This CDR3 is CASSLVGPDTQYF. The CDR3 DNA reads TGCGCCAGCAGCTTGGTCGGGCCAGATACGCAGTATTTT.

This clonotype was recorded a few times. This chain connects TRBV6-1 to TRBJ2-1, with D possibly TRBD1 on 6 matching bases. Germline V gene sequence: CDR1 MNHNS, CDR2 SASEGT. Trimming left V 6 bases short and J 0 bases short, with 9 bases between. CDR3 length: 14 amino acids. CDR3 sequence: CASRHRASYNEQFF. Written as DNA, the CDR3 is TGTGCCAGCAGGCACAGGGCCTCCTACAATGAGCAGTTCTTC.

The chain employs TRBV4-3 and TRBJ2-3; D may correspond to TRBD1 or TRBD2 (7 bases each). V lost 3 bases and J lost 6, with 22 bases in between. Germline V lookup: CDR1 LGHNA, CDR2 YSLEER. This CDR3 contains 17 residues. The CDR3 nucleotides are TGCGCCAGCAGCCACAGGCACAGGGGCAGGGAGGGGGATACGCAGTATTTT. This sequence encodes CASSHRHRGREGDTQYF.

Only a few counts were recorded for this clonotype. The J gene is TRBJ2-1, the V gene TRBV6-5, with TRBD1 matching 9 bases. Germline values: CDR1 MNHEY, CDR2 SVGAGI. CDR3 size: 15 residues. The J segment lost 8 bases and the V segment lost 0 bases, leaving 5 bases of the junction unmatched. This CDR3 is CASSYSPDRGYEQFF. CDR3 sequence (DNA): TGTGCCAGCAGTTACTCGCCGGACAGGGGATATGAGCAGTTCTTC.

The chain combines TRBV20-1 with TRBJ2-3; D might be TRBD1 (7 bases). CDR1 and CDR2 from the germline V gene are DFQATT and SNEGSKA (reference sequence). The CDR3 totals 13 residues. CDR3 loop: CSSQGGYTDTQYF. The DNA of the CDR3 is TGCAGCTCCCAGGGGGGTTACACAGATACGCAGTATTTT.

The rearrangement joins TRBV20-1 to TRBJ2-5; 7 nucleotides match TRBD2. Germline V lookup: CDR1 DFQATT, CDR2 SNEGSKA (reference sequence). J gave up 6 bases and V 0 bases, and 7 bases lay outside the gene matches. CDR3 length equals 14 residues. Written as DNA, the CDR3 is TGCAGTGCTAGAGATCCGGGAGGTCGGAAGACCCAGTACTTC. It is translated as CSARDPGGRKTQYF.

This clonotype was found many times. V usage is TRBV6-1 and J usage is TRBJ2-7; D perhaps matches TRBD1 (6 bases). This CDR3 comprises 15 residues. Germline lookup yields CDR1 MNHNS and CDR2 SASEGT. V was pared by 7 bases and J by 1 base, with 17 bases between. As DNA, the CDR3 is TGTGCCAGCATCGCACAGGGTAAAGGTTCCTACGAGCAGTACTTC. Amino acid sequence: CASIAQGKGSYEQYF.

This chain joins TRBV30 and TRBJ2-3, with 9 bases aligning to TRBD2. This CDR3 contains 15 residues. Germline V CDR1 and CDR2: GTSNPN, SVGIG (reference sequence). J lost 5 bases, V lost 3 bases, and 9 bases had no gene match. CDR3 loop: CAWSLAGTLEDTQYF. CDR3 nucleotides: TGTGCCTGGAGCCTAGCGGGGACTTTGGAAGATACGCAGTATTTT. The variable domain in full, completed from reference TRBV30 and TRBJ2-3, reads SQTIHQWPATLVQPVGSPLSLECTVEGTSNPNLYWYRQAAGRGLQLLFYSVGIGQISSEVPQNLSASRPQDRQFILSSKKLLLSDSGFYLCAWSLAGTLEDTQYFGPGTRLTVL.

The V call is TRBV29-1, the J call TRBJ2-2, with 8 bases matching TRBD2. The CDR3 has 17 residues. V dropped 4 bases and J dropped 4; count of bases not matched to a gene: 14. Per the germline V gene, CDR1 is SQVTM and CDR2 is ANQGSEA. The CDR3 sequence is CSVAPLGREASTGELFF. Written as DNA, the CDR3 is TGCAGCGTTGCCCCGCTGGGGCGGGAGGCTAGCACCGGGGAGCTGTTTTTT.

The chain carries TRBV20-1 and TRBJ2-7; TRBD2 is a possible D gene (7 bases). CDR1 is DFQATT, CDR2 SNEGSKA, per germline (reference sequence). The V gene lost 4 bases and the J gene lost 6 bases, with 25 bases spanning the gap. The CDR3 is made up of 16 amino acids. The CDR3 coding sequence is TGCAGTGCTACCCCAGGGTGGGGGGGGGCCAAGCGCGAGCAGTACTTC. It yields the protein CSATPGWGGAKREQYF.